The present TCR beta chain was sequenced within a study of blood T cells in healthy people across ages. Through a sample-barcoded 5' primer and a J-beta primer mix, a second PCR was run for roughly 6 to 11 cycles. Every molecule of cDNA carried a tag from a template-switch adaptor with 12 random nucleotides. Via MiXCR, TCRdb re-called the 5' RACE reads, giving one row per CDR3 protein. This sample yields about 1 million distinct CDR3 sequences, of which roughly 45% are seen a single time; approximately 17% belongs to the top ten. This clonotype was recorded only once. The antigen is unknown. An end of the junction does not agree with germline; a read error may underlie this. Study-wide points: As naive T cell percentage varied, TCR beta diversity correlated strongly with it.

Germline-derived CDR1 and CDR2 are SEHNR and FQNEAQ (reference sequence). This CDR3 is 12 amino acids long. V usage is TRBV7-9 and J usage is TRBJ2-3; D perhaps matches TRBD1 (6 bases). The source is an older woman in good health. Sample: blood. CDR3 region: CAGSLEQGTQYF. The CDR3 DNA reads as TGTGCCGGCAGCTTAGAGCAGGGGACGCAGTATTTT.